This TCR beta chain was recovered during a study of blood T cell repertoires in COVID-19. Overall study context: Nucleic acid was either cDNA or gDNA, and it came from T cells, B-cell-depleted T cells, or PBMCs.

TCRdb's table, derived via immunoSEQ multiplex PCR, lists solely in-frame clones and lacks some. The profile shows a few hundred thousand clones, approximately 85% of them singletons. Clinical history reported by participants formed the basis on which cohorts were assigned. The CDR3 has 14 amino acids. V gave up 7 bases and J gave up 3 bases; unmatched junction bases: 6. Germline V CDR1 and CDR2: MNHEY, SVGAGI. The clonotype originates from a woman in her 30s who had recovered from COVID-19. The specimen was PBMCs or T cells enriched from blood (not recorded which). The V gene is TRBV6-5, the J gene TRBJ2-7, with 10 bases fitting TRBD1. CDR3 residues: CASTRQGARYEQYF. DNA of the CDR3: TGTGCCAGCACCCGACAGGGGGCGCGCTACGAGCAGTACTTC.